A selection of T cell receptor beta chains follows, all from one sample in a study of blood T cell repertoires in COVID-19. The repertoire was sequenced with immunoSEQ multiplex PCR; TCRdb's copy has only in-frame clones and lacks some. The sample lists approximately 270,000 clones, about 80% occurring once. The specimen was peripheral blood. All receptors come from a man at least 80 years old with acute or convalescent COVID-19. CDR3s include the opening cysteine and the closing phenylalanine or tryptophan. The order of the fields is CDR3 protein, V gene.

cdr3_aa: CASSSPHRGAGNTIYF
v_call: TRBV19

cdr3_aa: CASSLGTGEGYTF
v_call: TRBV5-1

cdr3_aa: CASSPPKTGIEAFF
v_call: TRBV6-6

cdr3_aa: CATSDRTLGQSYNEQFF
v_call: TRBV24-1

cdr3_aa: CASSPGGTEAFF
v_call: TRBV7-8

cdr3_aa: CASSERTGRAKLFF
v_call: TRBV2

cdr3_aa: CASRSGATNYEQYF
v_call: TRBV21-1

cdr3_aa: CASSQISGTGNGELFF
v_call: TRBV14

cdr3_aa: CSVGSSGRKDTQYF
v_call: TRBV29-1

cdr3_aa: CASSRARSSYEQYF
v_call: TRBV3-1/TRBV3-2

cdr3_aa: CSGLGGPIQHF
v_call: TRBV20-1

cdr3_aa: CATRRGAKNIQYF
v_call: TRBV6-5